The 6 T cell receptor beta chains below all came from one sample that was sequenced in a study of cytomegalovirus exposure and HLA in healthy donors. PCR used 60 Vbeta primers and 13 Jbeta primers. This table comes from immunoSEQ multiplex PCR, and its TCRdb copy is limited to in-frame clones, with some not included. This table holds around 130,000 clones, under 85% found once. The material sequenced was PBMCs. The receptors were gathered from a man aged 30 to 45 in good health and CMV-seronegative.

This chain links TRBV7-2 with TRBJ2-3; tentative D call: TRBD1 (5 bases). Germline V lookup: CDR1 SGHTA, CDR2 FQGNSA. Trimming took 0 bases from V and 2 from J, leaving 12 bases between them. The length of the CDR3 is 16 residues. CDR3 amino acids: CASSLAGAGFTDTQYF. The CDR3 bases are TGTGCCAGCAGCTTAGCGGGTGCAGGGTTCACAGATACGCAGTATTTT.

There are a few counts of this clone. The V gene is TRBV25-1, the J gene TRBJ1-2, with TRBD1 identical over 7 bases. This CDR3 region has 16 residues. Looked up from germline, CDR1 is MGHDK and CDR2 is SYGVNS. J lost 5 bases, V lost 2 bases, and 11 bases had no gene match. The CDR3 nucleotides are TGTGCCAGCAGTGAAAGCTACCGGGACAGTCTATATGGCTACACCTTC. Amino acids: CASSESYRDSLYGYTF.

The chain joins TRBV5-4 to TRBJ2-5; TRBD2 is a possible D gene (5 bases). The CDR3 covers 16 residues. Germline V gene data show CDR1 as SGHNT and CDR2 as YYREEE (reference sequence). V was pared by 3 bases and J by 2 bases, with 17 bases between. The CDR3 protein is CASSSTSGRTQETQYF. Here the CDR3 DNA reads TGTGCCAGCAGCTCAACCAGCGGTCGCACGCAAGAGACCCAGTACTTC.

This chain connects TRBV6-6 to TRBJ2-3; D gene unclear. The germline V gene encodes CDR1 MNHNY and CDR2 SVGAGI (reference sequence). The CDR3 runs to 15 residues. Trimming shortened V by 0 bases and J by 0 bases, and 7 bases separated the two germline ends. CDR3 sequence reads: CASSYSEFSTDTQYF. The CDR3 DNA reads as TGTGCCAGCAGTTACTCGGAGTTCAGCACAGATACGCAGTATTTT.

This clone has just one count. The chain combines TRBV2 with TRBJ2-1, with D possibly being TRBD2 (6 bases). The CDR3 runs to 13 residues. Germline-derived CDR1 and CDR2 are SNHLY and FYNNEI. Trimming took off 1 base at V and 12 bases at J, with 13 bases between the two ends. The DNA for the CDR3 is TGTGCCAGCAGTGAAGGGAGGGAGTTTGTGCAGTTCTTC. Residues: CASSEGREFVQFF.

The chain has TRBV4-2 and TRBJ1-2; D perhaps matches TRBD1 (5 bases). CDR1 is LGHNA and CDR2 is YNFKEQ in the germline V gene. The CDR3 covers 12 residues. Trimming took off 0 bases at V and 7 bases at J, with 6 bases between the two ends. The CDR3 DNA reads as TGTGCCAGCAGCCAAGACAGGGCTGGCTACACCTTC. Its translation is CASSQDRAGYTF.